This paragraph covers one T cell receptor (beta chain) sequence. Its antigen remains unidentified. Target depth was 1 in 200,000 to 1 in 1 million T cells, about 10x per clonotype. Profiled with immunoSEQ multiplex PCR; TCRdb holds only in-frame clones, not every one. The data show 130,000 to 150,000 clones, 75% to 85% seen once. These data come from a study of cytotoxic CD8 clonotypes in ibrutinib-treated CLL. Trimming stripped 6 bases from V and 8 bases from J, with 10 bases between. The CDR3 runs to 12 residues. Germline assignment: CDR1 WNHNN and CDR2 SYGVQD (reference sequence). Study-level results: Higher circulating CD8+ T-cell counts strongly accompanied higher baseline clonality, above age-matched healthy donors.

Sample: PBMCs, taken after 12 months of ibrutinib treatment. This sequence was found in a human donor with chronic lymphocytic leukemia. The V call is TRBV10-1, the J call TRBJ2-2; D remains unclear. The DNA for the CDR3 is TGCGCCAGCAGCCGCGGATTAGGGGAGCTGTTTTTT. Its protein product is CASSRGLGELFF.